This T cell receptor beta chain was sequenced during a study of shared clonotypes between healthy human individuals. A word on this clone: Its cognate antigen is unknown.

Overall study findings and caveats: The study found lower generation probabilities in non-shared clonotypes than in those shared by all four donors.

CDR3 length equals 13 residues. Germline CDR1 reads LGHNA; CDR2 reads YNFKEQ. V was pared by 4 bases and J by 3 bases, with 9 bases between. Original analysis: As immunoSEQ supplied junction-only sequences (without quality scores), filtering differed. TCRdb's table, derived via immunoSEQ multiplex PCR, lists solely in-frame clones and lacks some. That table gives V, J and clone size, and the DNA gave D and trimming. The top ten clones hold roughly 1.1% of a sample with about 1.4 million clones, roughly 97% of them seen once. The sequencing sample was made of naive CD4+ T cells sorted from blood. Subset here: CD45RA+ positively selected. V is TRBV4-2 and J is TRBJ2-5, with D possibly being TRBD1 (5 bases). The receptor was isolated from a man aged 30-40 years in good health. DNA of the CDR3: TGTGCCAGCAGCCCAGGGCGTGAAGAGACCCAGTACTTC. Residues: CASSPGREETQYF.